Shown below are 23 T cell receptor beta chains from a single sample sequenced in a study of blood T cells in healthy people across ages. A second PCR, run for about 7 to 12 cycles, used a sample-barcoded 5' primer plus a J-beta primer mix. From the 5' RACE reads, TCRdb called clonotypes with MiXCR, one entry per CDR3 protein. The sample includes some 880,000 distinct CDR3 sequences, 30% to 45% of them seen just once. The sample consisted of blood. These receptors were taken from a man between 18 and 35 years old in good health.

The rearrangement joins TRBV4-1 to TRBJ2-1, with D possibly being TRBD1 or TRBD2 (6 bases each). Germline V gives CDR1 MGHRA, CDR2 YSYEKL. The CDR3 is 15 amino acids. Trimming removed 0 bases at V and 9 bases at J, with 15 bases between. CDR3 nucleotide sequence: TGCGCCAGCAGCCAAGAGGAGAATGGGGGGCGTGAGCAGTTCTTC. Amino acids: CASSQEENGGREQFF.

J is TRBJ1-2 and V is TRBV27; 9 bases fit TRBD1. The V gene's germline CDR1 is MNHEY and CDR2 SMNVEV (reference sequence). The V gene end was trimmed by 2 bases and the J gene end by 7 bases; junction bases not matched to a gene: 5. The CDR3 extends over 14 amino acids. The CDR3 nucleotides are TGTGCCAGCAGTTTAACGGGACAGGGTTCTGGCTACACCTTC. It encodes CASSLTGQGSGYTF.

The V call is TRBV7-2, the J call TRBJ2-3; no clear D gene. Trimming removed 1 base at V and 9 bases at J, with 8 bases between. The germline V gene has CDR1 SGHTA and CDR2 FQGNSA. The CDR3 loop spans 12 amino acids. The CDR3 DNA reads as TGTGCCAGCAGCTTAGTAGACGTAACGCAGTATTTT. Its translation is CASSLVDVTQYF.

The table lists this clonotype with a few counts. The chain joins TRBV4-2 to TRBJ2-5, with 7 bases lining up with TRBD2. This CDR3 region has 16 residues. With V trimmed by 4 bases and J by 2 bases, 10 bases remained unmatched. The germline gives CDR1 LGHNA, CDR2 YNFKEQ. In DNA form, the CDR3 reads TGTGCCAGCAGCCCTCTAGCGGTAGACGCTCAAGAGACCCAGTACTTC. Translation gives CASSPLAVDAQETQYF.

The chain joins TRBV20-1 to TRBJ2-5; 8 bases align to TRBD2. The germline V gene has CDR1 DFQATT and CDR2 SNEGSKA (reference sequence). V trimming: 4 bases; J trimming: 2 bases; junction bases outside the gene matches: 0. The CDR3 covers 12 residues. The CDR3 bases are TGCAGTGCTACGGGGGGGCAAGAGACCCAGTACTTC. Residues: CSATGGQETQYF.

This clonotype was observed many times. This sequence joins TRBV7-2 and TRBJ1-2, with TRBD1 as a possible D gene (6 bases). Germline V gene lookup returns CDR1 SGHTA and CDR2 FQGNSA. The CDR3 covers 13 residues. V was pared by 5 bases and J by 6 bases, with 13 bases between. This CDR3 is CASSAPPGDGYTF. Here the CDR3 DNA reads TGTGCCAGCAGCGCCCCCCCAGGGGATGGCTACACCTTC.

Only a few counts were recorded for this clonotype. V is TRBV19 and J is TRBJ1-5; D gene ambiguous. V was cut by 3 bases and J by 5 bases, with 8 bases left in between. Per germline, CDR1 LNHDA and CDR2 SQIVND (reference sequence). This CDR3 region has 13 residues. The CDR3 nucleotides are TGTGCCAGTAGTATCCTGCCCTATCAGCCCCAGCATTTT. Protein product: CASSILPYQPQHF.

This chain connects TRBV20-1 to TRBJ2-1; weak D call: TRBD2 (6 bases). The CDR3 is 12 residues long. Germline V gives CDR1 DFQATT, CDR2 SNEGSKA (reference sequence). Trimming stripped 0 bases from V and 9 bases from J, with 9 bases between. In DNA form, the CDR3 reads TGCAGTGCTAGAGAGCGGGACTTTGAGCAGTTCTTC. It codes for CSARERDFEQFF.

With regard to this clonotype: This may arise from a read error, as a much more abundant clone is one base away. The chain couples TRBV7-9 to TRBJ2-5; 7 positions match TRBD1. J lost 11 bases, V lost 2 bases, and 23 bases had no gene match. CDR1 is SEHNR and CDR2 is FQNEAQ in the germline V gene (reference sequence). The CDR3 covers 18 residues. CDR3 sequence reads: CASSLWAGGREGKNVQYF. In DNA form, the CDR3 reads TGTGCCAGCAGCTTATGGGCAGGGGGAAGAGAGGGCAAAAACGTTCAGTACTTC.

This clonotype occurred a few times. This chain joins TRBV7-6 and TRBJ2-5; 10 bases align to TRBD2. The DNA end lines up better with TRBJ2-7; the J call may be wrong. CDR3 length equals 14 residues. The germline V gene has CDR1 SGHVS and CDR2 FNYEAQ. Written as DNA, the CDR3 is TGTGCCAGCAGCCCTCAGCGGGGGGGCAACGAGCAGTACTTC. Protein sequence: CASSPQRGGNEQYF.

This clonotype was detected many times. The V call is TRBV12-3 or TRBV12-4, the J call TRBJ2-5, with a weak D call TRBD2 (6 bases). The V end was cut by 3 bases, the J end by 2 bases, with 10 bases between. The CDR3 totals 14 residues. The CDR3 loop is CASSFGGRQETQYF. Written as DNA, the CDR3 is TGTGCCAGCAGTTTTGGGGGGAGACAAGAGACCCAGTACTTC.

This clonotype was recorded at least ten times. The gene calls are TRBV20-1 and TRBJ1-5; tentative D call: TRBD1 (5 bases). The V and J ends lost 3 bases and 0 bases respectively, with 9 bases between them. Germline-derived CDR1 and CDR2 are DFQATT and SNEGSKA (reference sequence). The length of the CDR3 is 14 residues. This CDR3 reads CSARGGNSNQPQHF. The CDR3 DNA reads TGCAGTGCTAGGGGGGGGAATAGCAATCAGCCCCAGCATTTT.

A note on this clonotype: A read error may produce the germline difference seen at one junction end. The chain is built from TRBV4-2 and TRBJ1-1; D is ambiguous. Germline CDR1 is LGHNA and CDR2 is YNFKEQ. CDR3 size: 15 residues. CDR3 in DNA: TGTGCCAGCAGCCAAGGACTATTCGGCAGCACTCAAGCTTTCTTT. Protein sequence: CASSQGLFGSTQAFF.

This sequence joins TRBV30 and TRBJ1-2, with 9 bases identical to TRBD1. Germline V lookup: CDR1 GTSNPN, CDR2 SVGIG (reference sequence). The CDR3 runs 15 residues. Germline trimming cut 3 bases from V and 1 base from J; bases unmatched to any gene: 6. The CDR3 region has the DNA TGTGCCTGGAGACAGGGACAGGGCGGTAACTATGGCTACACCTTC. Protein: CAWRQGQGGNYGYTF.

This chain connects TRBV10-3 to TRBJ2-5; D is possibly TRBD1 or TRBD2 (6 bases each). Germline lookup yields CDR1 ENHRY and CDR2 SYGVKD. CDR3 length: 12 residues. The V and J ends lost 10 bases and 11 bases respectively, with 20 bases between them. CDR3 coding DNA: TGTGCCAGCGGGGCAGGGGCAAAGGAGCAGTACTTC. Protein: CASGAGAKEQYF.

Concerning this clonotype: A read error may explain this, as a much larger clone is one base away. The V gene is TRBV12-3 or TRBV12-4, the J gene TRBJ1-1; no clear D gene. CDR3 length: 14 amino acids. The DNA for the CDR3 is TGTGCCAGCAGTGTAGCTGGGTCGAACACTGAAGCTTTCTTT. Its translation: CASSVAGSNTEAFF.

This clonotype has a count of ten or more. This CDR3 reads CSVVAFKDEQFF. CDR3 coding DNA: TGCAGCGTTGTAGCTTTTAAAGATGAGCAGTTCTTC. This chain connects TRBV29-1 to TRBJ2-1; D uncertain. Germline CDR1 and CDR2: SQVTM and ANQGSEA. The germline V and J ends were trimmed by 4 bases and 8 bases, with 12 bases remaining between them. This CDR3 has 12 residues.

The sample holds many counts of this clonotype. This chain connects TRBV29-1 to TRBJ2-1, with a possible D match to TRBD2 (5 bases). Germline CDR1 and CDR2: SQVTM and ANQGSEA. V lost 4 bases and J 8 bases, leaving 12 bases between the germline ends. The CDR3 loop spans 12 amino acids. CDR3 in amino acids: CSVGPGWDEQFF. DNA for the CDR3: TGCAGCGTTGGTCCGGGATGGGATGAGCAGTTCTTC.

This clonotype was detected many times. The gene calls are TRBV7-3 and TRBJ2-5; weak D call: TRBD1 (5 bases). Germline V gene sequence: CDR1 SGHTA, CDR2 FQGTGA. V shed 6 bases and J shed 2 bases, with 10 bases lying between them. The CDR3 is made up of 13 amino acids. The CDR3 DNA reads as TGTGCCAGCAGTTATGACAGACAAGAGACCCAGTACTTC. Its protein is CASSYDRQETQYF.

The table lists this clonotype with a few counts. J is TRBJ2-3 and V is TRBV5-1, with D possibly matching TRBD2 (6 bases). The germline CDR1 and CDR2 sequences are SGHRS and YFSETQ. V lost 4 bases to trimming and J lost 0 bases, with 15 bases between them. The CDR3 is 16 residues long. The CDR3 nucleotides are TGCGCCAGCAGCGCCCTCCCGGGGACTAGCACAGATACGCAGTATTTT. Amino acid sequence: CASSALPGTSTDTQYF.

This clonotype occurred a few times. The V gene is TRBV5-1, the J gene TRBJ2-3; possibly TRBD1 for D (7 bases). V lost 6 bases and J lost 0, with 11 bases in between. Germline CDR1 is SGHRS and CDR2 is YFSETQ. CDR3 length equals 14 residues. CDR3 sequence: CASTGGLSTDTQYF. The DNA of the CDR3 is TGCGCCAGCACAGGGGGGTTAAGCACAGATACGCAGTATTTT.

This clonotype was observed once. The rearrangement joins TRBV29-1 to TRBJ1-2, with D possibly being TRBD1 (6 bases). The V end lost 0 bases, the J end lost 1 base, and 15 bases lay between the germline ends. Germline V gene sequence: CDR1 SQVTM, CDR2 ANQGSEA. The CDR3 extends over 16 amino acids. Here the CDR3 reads CSVEDPRGGFNYGYTF. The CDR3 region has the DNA TGCAGCGTTGAAGATCCCAGGGGAGGGTTTAACTATGGCTACACCTTC.

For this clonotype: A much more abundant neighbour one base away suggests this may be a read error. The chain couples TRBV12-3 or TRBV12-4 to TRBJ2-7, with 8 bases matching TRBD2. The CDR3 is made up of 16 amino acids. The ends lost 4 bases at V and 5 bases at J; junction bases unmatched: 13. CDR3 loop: CASSSRRGGTWDEQYF. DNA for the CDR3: TGTGCCAGCAGTTCACGCCGGGGGGGGACTTGGGACGAGCAGTACTTC.